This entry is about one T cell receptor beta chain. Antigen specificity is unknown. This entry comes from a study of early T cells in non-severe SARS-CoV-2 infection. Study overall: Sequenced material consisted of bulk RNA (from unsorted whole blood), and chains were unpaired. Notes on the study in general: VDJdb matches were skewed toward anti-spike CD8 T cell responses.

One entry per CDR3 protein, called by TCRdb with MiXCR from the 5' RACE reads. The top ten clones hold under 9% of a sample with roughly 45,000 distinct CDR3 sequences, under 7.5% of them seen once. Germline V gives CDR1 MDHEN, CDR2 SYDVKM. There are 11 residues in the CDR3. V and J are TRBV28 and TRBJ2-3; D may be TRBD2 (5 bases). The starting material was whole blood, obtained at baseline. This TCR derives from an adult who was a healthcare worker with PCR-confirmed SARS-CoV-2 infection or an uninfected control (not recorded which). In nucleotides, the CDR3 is TGTGCTTCACTCGGAGGCGATACGCAGTATTTT. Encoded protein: CASLGGDTQYF.